Shown below are 29 T cell receptor beta chains from a single sample sequenced in a study of shared clonotypes between healthy human individuals. Clones were sequenced by immunoSEQ multiplex PCR, and TCRdb holds only the in-frame ones, with some missing. The data show some 680,000 clones, with around 73% seen just once and roughly 1.9% held by the top ten. Sequencing input: memory CD4+ T cells sorted from blood. As for subset: CD45RA-negative fraction. Receptor source: a woman younger than 45 in good health.

The sample holds a few counts of this clone. This chain links TRBV5-1 with TRBJ1-1; D gene unclear. V lost 0 bases, J lost 0 bases, and 9 bases lay in between. CDR1 and CDR2 (germline): SGHRS, YFSETQ. This CDR3 region has 15 residues. In DNA, the CDR3 is TGCGCCAGCAGCTTGGCCACGACGGTGAACACTGAAGCTTTCTTT. Protein sequence: CASSLATTVNTEAFF.

This sequence joins TRBV7-2 and TRBJ2-2; D ambiguous. This CDR3 has 16 residues. Germline loops: CDR1 SGHTA, CDR2 FQGNSA. Trimming shortened V by 1 base and J by 7 bases, and 16 bases separated the two germline ends. CDR3 in DNA: TGTGCCAGCAGCTTAGAATATAGGCTATCCGGCGGGGAGCTGTTTTTT. This codes for CASSLEYRLSGGELFF.

The genes are TRBV19 and TRBJ2-1; 10 nucleotides align to TRBD2. Germline V gives CDR1 LNHDA, CDR2 SQIVND (reference sequence). The CDR3 has 17 amino acids. With 6 bases clipped from V and 0 bases from J, the junction kept 8 bases outside the gene matches. The CDR3 sequence: CASRPTSGSYSYNEQFF. The CDR3, as DNA: TGTGCCAGTAGGCCGACTAGCGGGTCATACTCCTACAATGAGCAGTTCTTC.

J is TRBJ1-5 and V is TRBV29-1, with D perhaps TRBD1 (5 bases). The CDR3 has 13 amino acids. V gave up 3 bases and J gave up 4 bases, with 10 bases separating them. Germline V lookup: CDR1 SQVTM, CDR2 ANQGSEA. CDR3 amino acids: CSVEGTGNQPQHF. For the CDR3, the DNA is TGCAGCGTTGAGGGGACGGGGAATCAGCCCCAGCATTTT.

The chain is built from TRBV7-9 and TRBJ2-3; 8 nucleotides agree with TRBD2. The CDR3 sequence is 15 residues long. J gave up 7 bases and V 4 bases, and 10 bases lay outside the gene matches. Per germline, CDR1 SEHNR and CDR2 FQNEAQ (reference sequence). The CDR3 nucleotides are TGTGCCAGCAGCTCTCCGGGACTAGTAACCCATACGCAGTATTTT. This sequence encodes CASSSPGLVTHTQYF.

The V and J genes are TRBV2 and TRBJ2-7; D is perhaps TRBD1 or TRBD2 (6 bases each). Germline V gives CDR1 SNHLY, CDR2 FYNNEI. The CDR3 length is 14 residues. With 4 bases removed from V and 5 bases from J, the gap between germline ends came to 15 bases. In DNA, the CDR3 is TGTGCCAGCAGTGTTTCGGAGGGGGATCACGAGCAGTACTTC. Encoded protein: CASSVSEGDHEQYF.

This rearrangement joins TRBV2 to TRBJ2-7, with 8 bases fitting TRBD1. The V segment lost 5 bases and the J segment 2 bases; nucleotides outside the gene matches: 5. The CDR3 consists of 14 residues. Germline CDR1 is SNHLY and CDR2 is FYNNEI. CDR3 region: CASSLQGVTYEQYF. CDR3 bases: TGTGCCAGCAGTTTACAGGGGGTTACCTACGAGCAGTACTTC.

This clone was counted between two and nine times. The chain is built from TRBV5-1 and TRBJ2-3; 12 nucleotides align to TRBD2. The CDR3 contains 18 residues. Per germline, CDR1 SGHRS and CDR2 YFSETQ. J lost 5 bases, V lost 3 bases, and 13 bases had no gene match. The CDR3 bases are TGCGCCAGCAGCTCTCTCCAGACTAGCGGGAGCTCAAGAGATACGCAGTATTTT. Encoded protein: CASSSLQTSGSSRDTQYF.

The chain has TRBV5-1 and TRBJ2-1; 7 bases line up with TRBD1. The CDR3 is 14 residues long. V was clipped by 3 bases and J by 6 bases; unmatched bases: 6. Germline CDR1 reads SGHRS; CDR2 reads YFSETQ. The CDR3 DNA is TGCGCCAGCAGCTCAAAGACAGGGCCCAATGAGCAGTTCTTC. Amino acid sequence: CASSSKTGPNEQFF.

V and J are TRBV5-1 and TRBJ2-7; D not certain. Germline V gene sequence: CDR1 SGHRS, CDR2 YFSETQ. Trimming stripped 5 bases from V and 4 bases from J, with 13 bases between. The CDR3 is 13 amino acids. The CDR3: CASRSHTEYEQYF. CDR3 in DNA: TGCGCCAGCAGGAGCCACACAGAGTACGAGCAGTACTTC.

The chain links TRBV27 to TRBJ1-5, with 8 bases identical to TRBD1. The CDR3 totals 16 residues. The V gene end was trimmed by 5 bases and the J gene end by 7 bases; junction bases not matched to a gene: 13. Germline-derived CDR1 and CDR2 are MNHEY and SMNVEV (reference sequence). The CDR3 DNA follows: TGTGCCAGCAGTCCATGGACAGGGCAAGGAGGGCAGCCCCAGCATTTT. Protein: CASSPWTGQGGQPQHF.

The chain uses TRBV20-1 and TRBJ2-1, with 9 bases aligning to TRBD2. Germline assignment: CDR1 DFQATT and CDR2 SNEGSKA (reference sequence). V dropped 5 bases and J dropped 15; count of bases not matched to a gene: 8. This CDR3 spans 11 amino acids. CDR3 in DNA: TGCAGTGCTGCCCCGACTAGCGGCCTGTTCTTC. It yields the protein CSAAPTSGLFF.

A note on this clone: Other DNA sequences in this sample translate to the same CDR3. V and J are TRBV29-1 and TRBJ2-7; 9 bases align to TRBD2. V lost 2 bases and J lost 4; bases outside the gene matches: 6. The CDR3 is made up of 14 amino acids. Germline lookup yields CDR1 SQVTM and CDR2 ANQGSEA. The CDR3 sequence is CSVELAGAGYEQYF. The CDR3 DNA reads as TGCAGCGTTGAATTAGCGGGAGCTGGATACGAGCAGTACTTC.

The chain combines TRBV29-1 with TRBJ2-1, with TRBD2 as a possible D gene (6 bases). The CDR3 runs 14 residues. The germline V gene encodes CDR1 SQVTM and CDR2 ANQGSEA. V lost 1 base to trimming and J lost 5 bases, with 12 bases between them. The CDR3 DNA follows: TGCAGCGTTGAAGGGGCGGGAACCCACAATGAGCAGTTCTTC. This gives the protein CSVEGAGTHNEQFF.

The sample holds one count of this clone. The chain links TRBV15 to TRBJ2-7, with 7 bases lining up with TRBD1. The trim removed 2 bases at V and 1 base at J, leaving 8 bases unmatched. This CDR3 has 16 amino acids. Germline V gives CDR1 LNHNV, CDR2 YYDKDF (reference sequence). The CDR3 coding sequence is TGTGCCACCAGCAGACTGCAGGGGGTAGAATCCTACGAGCAGTACTTC. It translates to CATSRLQGVESYEQYF. The full variable domain, in which reference TRBV15 and TRBJ2-7 provide the parts outside the CDR3, is DAMVIQNPRYQVTQFGKPVTLSCSQTLNHNVMYWYQQKSSQAPKLLFHYYDKDFNNEADTPDNFQSRRPNTSFCFLDIRSPGLGDTAMYLCATSRLQGVESYEQYFGPGTRLTVT.

This chain links TRBV5-4 with TRBJ2-3, with unresolved D. The CDR3 loop spans 14 amino acids. From germline, CDR1 is SGHNT and CDR2 YYREEE (reference sequence). V was clipped by 2 bases and J by 2 bases, with 9 bases between them. The CDR3 protein is CASSFRGDTDTQYF. CDR3 DNA: TGTGCCAGCAGCTTTCGAGGCGACACAGATACGCAGTATTTT. Variable domain in full (rest from reference TRBV5-4 and TRBJ2-3): ETGVTQSPTHLIKTRGQQVTLRCSSQSGHNTVSWYQQALGQGPQFIFQYYREEENGRGNFPPRFSGLQFPNYSSELNVNALELDDSALYLCASSFRGDTDTQYFGPGTRLTVL.

This chain joins TRBV5-5 and TRBJ1-4; D call uncertain. The V end was cut by 4 bases, the J end by 5 bases, with 15 bases between. The CDR3 is 15 amino acids. Germline values: CDR1 SGHKS, CDR2 YYEKEE (reference sequence). The CDR3 bases are TGTGCCAGCAGCCCGGCGACCAAGGGCAATGAAAAACTGTTTTTT. This encodes CASSPATKGNEKLFF.

Regarding this clone: The sample contains more than one DNA sequence encoding this CDR3. The V gene is TRBV7-9, the J gene TRBJ2-7, with D tentatively TRBD2 (6 bases). The CDR3 has 15 amino acids. In germline, CDR1 is SEHNR, CDR2 FQNEAQ (reference sequence). V lost 1 base and J 0 bases, leaving 10 bases between the germline ends. The CDR3 loop reads CASSLDGGSSYEQYF. The CDR3 region has the DNA TGTGCCAGCAGCTTAGACGGGGGAAGCTCCTACGAGCAGTACTTC.

The J gene is TRBJ1-5, the V gene TRBV18, with no clear D. Germline CDR1 reads KGHSH; CDR2 reads LQKENI. V was trimmed by 4 bases and J by 4 bases, leaving 8 bases between them. CDR3 length equals 13 residues. For the CDR3, the DNA is TGTGCCAGCTCACGTGACCCAAATCAGCCCCAGCATTTT. Protein: CASSRDPNQPQHF.

This chain connects TRBV5-1 to TRBJ2-7; 7 nucleotides line up with TRBD1. Germline CDR1 SGHRS, CDR2 YFSETQ. The CDR3 is 12 amino acids. Trimming removed 4 bases from V and 7 bases from J; junction bases left unmatched: 5. The CDR3 loop is CASSLGTAEQYF. CDR3 nucleotides: TGCGCCAGCAGCCTAGGGACAGCGGAGCAGTACTTC. Complete variable domain (other parts from reference TRBV5-1 and TRBJ2-7): KAGVTQTPRYLIKTRGQQVTLSCSPISGHRSVSWYQQTPGQGLQFLFEYFSETQRNKGNFPGRFSGRQFSNSRSEMNVSTLELGDSALYLCASSLGTAEQYFGPGTRLTVT.

This clone appeared a few times. This chain joins TRBV28 and TRBJ2-2; D is ambiguous. This CDR3 is 15 amino acids long. V lost 6 bases to trimming and J lost 1 base, with 12 bases between them. Germline CDR1 is MDHEN and CDR2 is SYDVKM. The CDR3, as DNA: TGTGCCAGCAGCCTTATCAGCCGGAACACCGGGGAGCTGTTTTTT. Translation: CASSLISRNTGELFF.

With regard to this clone: Distinct nucleotide sequences in the sample also encode this CDR3. The V and J genes are TRBV25-1 and TRBJ2-7, with unresolved D. Trimming took 6 bases from V and 3 from J, leaving 9 bases between them. Per the germline V gene, CDR1 is MGHDK and CDR2 is SYGVNS. There are 12 residues in the CDR3. The CDR3 DNA is TGTGCCAGCAGCCGTTCTAGCTACGAGCAGTACTTC. Its protein product is CASSRSSYEQYF.

The genes are TRBV30 and TRBJ2-7, with D possibly called TRBD1 or TRBD2 (5 bases each). Looked up from germline, CDR1 is GTSNPN and CDR2 is SVGIG (reference sequence). V gave up 1 base and J gave up 6 bases, with 19 bases separating them. The CDR3 is 15 amino acids. The CDR3 loop reads CAWSAGSAEGSEQYF. The DNA of the CDR3 is TGTGCCTGGAGTGCGGGGTCAGCCGAGGGGTCCGAGCAGTACTTC.

The rearrangement links TRBV6-5 to TRBJ1-2; D perhaps matches TRBD1 (6 bases). The CDR3 has 13 amino acids. Looked up from germline, CDR1 is MNHEY and CDR2 is SVGAGI. V lost 6 bases and J 1 base, leaving 9 bases between the germline ends. The CDR3 DNA is TGTGCCAGCAGGATGGACAGTAACTATGGCTACACCTTC. Its protein product is CASRMDSNYGYTF.

V is TRBV28 and J is TRBJ1-2; D gene unclear. This CDR3 has 15 residues. V lost 2 bases and J 4 bases, leaving 14 bases between the germline ends. Germline V gene data show CDR1 as MDHEN and CDR2 as SYDVKM. The CDR3 sequence: CASSLEVQPAYGYTF. Written as DNA, the CDR3 is TGTGCCAGCAGTTTAGAGGTACAGCCAGCCTATGGCTACACCTTC.

V gene TRBV28 combines with J gene TRBJ1-1; possibly TRBD1 for D (6 bases). The CDR3 is 15 amino acids. Trimming stripped 5 bases from V and 3 bases from J, with 16 bases between. Germline CDR1 MDHEN, CDR2 SYDVKM. The CDR3 is CASSRAGTRYTEAFF. As DNA, the CDR3 is TGTGCCAGCAGTAGGGCAGGGACACGATACACTGAAGCTTTCTTT.

The chain uses TRBV10-3 and TRBJ2-7; 9 bases agree with TRBD1. CDR1 and CDR2 (germline): ENHRY, SYGVKD. J was trimmed by 5 bases and V by 4 bases; bases with no gene match: 6. This CDR3 region has 14 residues. The CDR3 DNA follows: TGTGCCATCAGTGCAAAGGGACAGGGTCACGAGCAGTACTTC. Translated: CAISAKGQGHEQYF.

V usage is TRBV7-8 and J usage is TRBJ2-7, with D perhaps matching TRBD1 (5 bases). Trimming cost V 5 bases and J 0 bases, with 11 bases left between them. CDR1 is SGHVS, CDR2 FQNEAQ, per germline. The CDR3 covers 14 residues. DNA of the CDR3: TGTGCCAGCAGCCGATTAAGGGGCTCCTACGAGCAGTACTTC. Its translation: CASSRLRGSYEQYF. Full variable domain (outside the CDR3, taken from reference TRBV7-8 and TRBJ2-7): GAGVSQSPRYKVAKRGQDVALRCDPISGHVSLFWYQQALGQGPEFLTYFQNEAQLDKSGLPSDRFFAERPEGSVSTLKIQRTQQEDSAVYLCASSRLRGSYEQYFGPGTRLTVT.

There are many counts of this clone. The genes are TRBV19 and TRBJ2-1; 12 bases match TRBD2. The ends lost 5 bases at V and 7 bases at J; junction bases unmatched: 9. The germline V gene has CDR1 LNHDA and CDR2 SQIVND (reference sequence). CDR3 length: 16 residues. The CDR3 spells CASSPSSGRAWNEQFF. The CDR3 DNA sequence: TGTGCCAGTAGTCCTTCTAGCGGGAGGGCCTGGAATGAGCAGTTCTTC.